The 9 T cell receptor beta chains reported below all come from one sample, sequenced in a study of a mutant IDH1 vaccine in newly diagnosed glioma. What these receptors recognize is not known. Described time point: week 5, during vaccination. Vaccine doses each comprised 300 ug of mutant IDH1 20-mer peptide, with topical imiquimod. Measured with immunoSEQ multiplex PCR; TCRdb has only the in-frame clones, and not every one. The repertoire holds tens of thousands of clones, with over 75% as singletons. The sequences come from PBMCs, collected from a glioma patient whose treatment included an IDH1 peptide vaccine. Receptors were obtained from a woman between 45 and 65 years old with glioma.

This chain connects TRBV19 to TRBJ1-5; 7 nucleotides line up with TRBD1. The CDR3 totals 16 residues. The ends lost 6 bases at V and 0 bases at J; junction bases unmatched: 8. Germline V gene sequence: CDR1 LNHDA, CDR2 SQIVND (reference sequence). CDR3 region: CASRTGTAYSNQPQHF. The CDR3 DNA is TGTGCCAGTAGGACCGGGACAGCCTATAGCAATCAGCCCCAGCATTTT.

V and J are TRBV5-4 and TRBJ2-7; D uncertain. Per germline, CDR1 SGHNT and CDR2 YYREEE (reference sequence). V lost 2 bases and J 0 bases, leaving 12 bases between the germline ends. The CDR3 runs to 15 residues. CDR3 in amino acids: CASSLSTLSSYEQYF. The CDR3 DNA is TGTGCCAGCAGCTTAAGCACTTTGAGCTCCTACGAGCAGTACTTC.

The chain is built from TRBV28 and TRBJ2-5, with TRBD2 identical over 11 bases. The CDR3 loop spans 16 amino acids. The ends lost 3 bases at V and 6 bases at J; junction bases unmatched: 9. Looked up from germline, CDR1 is MDHEN and CDR2 is SYDVKM. The CDR3 protein is CASSLSLAGGRKTQYF. The DNA for the CDR3 is TGTGCCAGCAGTTTGAGTCTAGCGGGAGGCCGGAAGACCCAGTACTTC.

This rearrangement joins TRBV5-6 to TRBJ2-1, with D possibly TRBD1 on 5 matching bases. Germline CDR1 and CDR2: SGHDT and YYEEEE. The CDR3 spans 15 residues. V lost 4 bases to trimming and J lost 4 bases, with 15 bases between them. The DNA for the CDR3 is TGTGCCAGCAGCGCCCCTAGACAGACATACAATGAGCAGTTCTTC. The encoded protein is CASSAPRQTYNEQFF. The full variable domain, its missing parts supplied by reference TRBV5-6 and TRBJ2-1, is DAGVTQSPTHLIKTRGQQVTLRCSPKSGHDTVSWYQQALGQGPQFIFQYYEEEERQRGNFPDRFSGHQFPNYSSELNVNALLLGDSALYLCASSAPRQTYNEQFFGPGTRLTVL.

This sequence joins TRBV9 and TRBJ2-7; possibly TRBD1 for D (6 bases). The CDR3 has 13 residues. From germline, CDR1 is SGDLS and CDR2 YYNGEE. V was cut by 3 bases and J by 4 bases, with 11 bases left in between. The CDR3 nucleotides read TGTGCCAGCAGCGAGGGACAACTTTACGAGCAGTACTTC. Translating it yields CASSEGQLYEQYF. Complete variable domain (other parts from reference TRBV9 and TRBJ2-7): DSGVTQTPKHLITATGQRVTLRCSPRSGDLSVYWYQQSLDQGLQFLIQYYNGEERAKGNILERFSAQQFPDLHSELNLSSLELGDSALYFCASSEGQLYEQYFGPGTRLTVT.

The CDR3: CASSPTGGITGELFF. As DNA, the CDR3 is TGTGCCAGCAGCCCGACCGGGGGGATCACCGGGGAGCTGTTTTTT. V is TRBV9 and J is TRBJ2-2; TRBD2 aligns across 7 bases. CDR3 size: 15 residues. Losses at the gene ends were 4 bases for V and 4 bases for J; bases not matched to a gene: 7. Germline V gives CDR1 SGDLS, CDR2 YYNGEE.

As concerns this clone: At one end the junction does not follow the germline gene, possibly because of a read error. The chain has TRBV28 and TRBJ2-5; tentatively, D is TRBD2 (5 bases). Per germline, CDR1 MDHEN and CDR2 SYDVKM. This CDR3 contains 12 residues. The CDR3 nucleotides are TGTGCCAGCAGTTCCCCCGGGGAGCCTACCGACTTC. This codes for CASSSPGEPTDF.

J is TRBJ2-2 and V is TRBV19, with D possibly matching TRBD1 (6 bases). The CDR3 extends over 15 amino acids. Looked up from germline, CDR1 is LNHDA and CDR2 is SQIVND (reference sequence). V lost 7 bases to trimming and J lost 4 bases, with 16 bases between them. CDR3 in amino acids: CASTPGQGRTGELFF. CDR3 DNA sequence: TGTGCCAGTACCCCCGGCCAGGGGCGCACCGGGGAGCTGTTTTTT. The whole variable domain, filled in from reference TRBV19 and TRBJ2-2, reads DGGITQSPKYLFRKEGQNVTLSCEQNLNHDAMYWYRQDPGQGLRLIYYSQIVNDFQKGDIAEGYSVSREKKESFPLTVTSAQKNPTAFYLCASTPGQGRTGELFFGEGSRLTVL.

J is TRBJ1-2 and V is TRBV5-1; perhaps TRBD1 as D (5 bases). CDR1 and CDR2 (germline): SGHRS, YFSETQ. This CDR3 region has 16 residues. V dropped 0 bases and J dropped 8 bases, with 20 bases sitting between them. The CDR3 bases are TGCGCCAGCAGCTTGGCCTTGGGGGAAGGACGGCGAGGCTACACCTTC. Translated: CASSLALGEGRRGYTF.